This is a list of T cell receptor beta chains from one sample in a study of CD8+ T cells in alopecia areata. Profiled with immunoSEQ multiplex PCR; TCRdb holds only in-frame clones, not every one. The sample has 200,000 or so clones, over 40% seen once. Specimen: CD4+ T cells sorted from blood, collected at approximately week 37, from a patient treated with tofacitinib. The origin of the receptors is a human donor with alopecia areata. Each CDR3 is given with its conserved first and last residue. The D gene is left open where the match is weak. Part of the rows lack a size; the others show once, few, many or a class for expanded clones.

d_gene	v_gene	j_gene	abundance	CDR3aa	CDR3nt
TRBD2	TRBV19	TRBJ2-1	few	CASSMASGSSDEQFF	TGTGCCAGTAGTATGGCTAGCGGGAGTTCCGATGAGCAGTTCTTC
.	TRBV7-2	TRBJ2-5	.	CASSLEAAGSVGTQYF	TGTGCCAGCAGCTTAGAGGCAGCGGGCTCGGTGGGGACCCAGTACTTC
.	TRBV7-2	TRBJ2-3	few	CASSPVGTDTQYF	TGTGCCAGCAGCCCTGTTGGCACAGATACGCAGTATTTT
TRBD1	TRBV5-1	TRBJ2-2	.	CASSRGQSDTGELFF	TGCGCCAGCAGCAGGGGACAGTCCGACACCGGGGAGCTGTTTTTT
.	TRBV4-2	TRBJ1-1	.	CASSQEPGRNTEAFF	TGTGCCAGCAGCCAAGAGCCCGGCAGAAACACTGAAGCTTTCTTT
.	TRBV2	TRBJ2-2	.	CASSDEPNTGELFF	TGTGCCAGCAGTGACGAACCGAACACCGGGGAGCTGTTTTTT
.	TRBV6-6	TRBJ1-1	.	CASTTGGEAFF	TGTGCCAGCACAACAGGCGGAGAAGCTTTCTTT
.	TRBV7-2	TRBJ2-7	.	CASSLRGGIPYEQYF	TGTGCCAGCAGCTTGAGAGGCGGGATCCCCTACGAGCAGTACTTC
.	TRBV29-1	TRBJ2-5	.	CSAARDTQETQYF	TGCAGCGCAGCCCGGGACACTCAAGAGACCCAGTACTTC
TRBD1	TRBV19	TRBJ1-3	.	CASSNPGQASGNTIYF	TGTGCCAGTAGTAACCCGGGACAGGCCTCTGGAAACACCATATATTTT
.	TRBV7-9	TRBJ2-1	.	CASSADSWADEQFF	TGTGCCAGCAGCGCGGACTCTTGGGCCGATGAGCAGTTCTTC
.	TRBV9	TRBJ2-5	.	CASSPQETQYF	TGTGCCAGCAGCCCACAAGAGACCCAGTACTTC
TRBD2	TRBV27	TRBJ2-1	few	CASSPLPGTSGFNNEQFF	TGTGCCAGCAGTCCGCTACCCGGGACTAGCGGGTTTAACAATGAGCAGTTCTTC
.	TRBV7-9	TRBJ2-2	.	CASSIHTSGELFF	TGTGCCAGCAGCATACATACGAGCGGGGAGCTGTTTTTT
TRBD1	TRBV2	TRBJ1-5	few	CASSEGQGGQPQHF	TGTGCCAGCAGTGAGGGACAGGGTGGCCAGCCCCAGCATTTT
TRBD2	TRBV30	TRBJ2-7	.	CAWSVPERESDEQYF	TGTGCCTGGAGTGTACCTGAGCGGGAGAGCGACGAGCAGTACTTC
.	TRBV29-1	TRBJ2-5	few	CSVVGTNQETQYF	TGCAGCGTTGTTGGTACAAACCAAGAGACCCAGTACTTC
.	TRBV7-2	TRBJ2-7	.	CASSPAESGKQHF	TGTGCCAGCAGCCCCGCAGAATCAGGGAAGCAGCACTTC
.	TRBV7-3	TRBJ1-2	.	CASSPNTNSNYGYTF	TGTGCCAGCAGCCCTAATACCAATTCTAACTATGGCTACACCTTC
.	TRBV5-1	TRBJ2-5	.	CASSGRGETQYF	TGCGCCAGCAGCGGGCGAGGGGAGACCCAGTACTTC
TRBD1	TRBV11-2	TRBJ2-3	.	CASNRRQGAIGTDTQYF	TGTGCCAGCAATCGCCGCCAGGGGGCAATTGGCACAGATACGCAGTATTTT
.	TRBV4-1	TRBJ2-3	once	CASSQEGTDTQYF	TGCGCCAGCAGCCAAGAAGGCACAGATACGCAGTATTTT
.	TRBV7-9	TRBJ1-5	.	CASSSTGRVTPQHF	TGTGCCAGCAGCTCGACTGGCCGGGTAACGCCCCAGCATTTT
TRBD1	TRBV7-9	TRBJ2-5	once	CASSLGLVGTGEETQYF	TGTGCCAGCAGCTTAGGATTAGTTGGGACAGGTGAAGAGACCCAGTACTTC
.	TRBV20-1	TRBJ2-1	once	CSAETPNEQFF	TGCAGTGCCGAGACCCCCAATGAGCAGTTCTTC
TRBD1	TRBV9	TRBJ2-4	.	CASSVDETGGIQYF	TGTGCCAGCAGCGTAGACGAGACAGGGGGCATTCAGTACTTC
.	TRBV30	TRBJ1-5	.	CAWSADRLNQPQHF	TGTGCCTGGAGTGCCGACAGACTTAATCAGCCCCAGCATTTT
.	TRBV13	TRBJ1-3	.	CASSLEGTRRNTIYF	TGTGCCAGCAGCTTAGAGGGGACACGCCGAAACACCATATATTTT
.	TRBV9	TRBJ2-3	.	CASSVGGSGTDTQYF	TGTGCCAGCAGCGTAGGGGGAAGTGGCACAGATACGCAGTATTTT
TRBD2	TRBV7-2	TRBJ2-7	few	CASSLEGTSGGQEQYF	TGTGCCAGCAGCTTAGAGGGGACTAGCGGGGGCCAAGAGCAGTACTTC
.	TRBV6-6	TRBJ1-2	few	CASSSRREEGYTF	TGTGCCAGCAGCTCCCGCAGGGAGGAAGGCTACACCTTC
.	TRBV6-1	TRBJ1-5	few	CASNRVSNQPQHF	TGTGCCAGCAACCGGGTAAGCAATCAGCCCCAGCATTTT
TRBD1	TRBV6-1	TRBJ2-7	.	CASSRDRVAYEQYF	TGTGCCAGCAGCAGGGACAGGGTGGCCTACGAGCAGTACTTC
.	TRBV28	TRBJ1-5	.	CASSFSHPGQPQHF	TGTGCCAGCAGTTTTTCCCACCCCGGTCAGCCCCAGCATTTT
TRBD2	TRBV30	TRBJ2-3	.	CAWSRSGSMDTQYF	TGTGCCTGGAGCCGTAGCGGGAGTATGGATACGCAGTATTTT
.	TRBV6-4	TRBJ2-1	.	CASSEAAGSYNEQFF	TGTGCCAGCAGTGAAGCAGCGGGCTCCTACAATGAGCAGTTCTTC
.	TRBV25-1	TRBJ2-1	.	CASSVSSSYNEQFF	TGTGCCAGCAGTGTGTCCAGCTCCTACAATGAGCAGTTCTTC
.	TRBV19	TRBJ2-6	few	CASKWGPSSGANVLTF	TGTGCCAGTAAGTGGGGGCCCAGCTCTGGGGCCAACGTCCTGACTTTC
.	TRBV7-2	TRBJ2-3	.	CASSLAGQTDTQYF	TGTGCCAGCAGCTTGGCGGGACAGACAGATACGCAGTATTTT
.	TRBV30	TRBJ2-7	.	CAWNVGGSEEQYF	TGTGCCTGGAATGTAGGGGGATCGGAAGAGCAGTACTTC
.	TRBV20-1	TRBJ2-5	few	CSARVETQYF	TGCAGTGCTAGAGTCGAGACCCAGTACTTC
.	TRBV7-7	TRBJ2-1	few	CASSLALGQGGEQFF	TGTGCCAGCAGCTTAGCGCTCGGGCAGGGCGGTGAGCAGTTCTTC